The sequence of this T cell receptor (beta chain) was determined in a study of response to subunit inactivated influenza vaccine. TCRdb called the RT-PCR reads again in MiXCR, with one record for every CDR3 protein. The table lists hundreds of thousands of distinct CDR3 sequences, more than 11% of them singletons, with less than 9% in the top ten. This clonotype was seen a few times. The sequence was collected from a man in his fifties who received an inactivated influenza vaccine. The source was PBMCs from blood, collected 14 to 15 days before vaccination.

CDR3 in DNA: TGTGCCAGCACCACCGGGACAGGGGAAGCAACTAATGAAAAACTGTTTTTT. Protein product: CASTTGTGEATNEKLFF. The rearrangement joins TRBV12-3 or TRBV12-4 to TRBJ1-4; 10 nucleotides align to TRBD1. The CDR3 is 17 amino acids. Trimming at V came to 7 bases and at J to 0 bases, leaving 8 bases not matched to a gene.